A single sample is the source of the 28 T cell receptor beta chains below, sequenced in a study of blood T cell repertoires in COVID-19. TCRdb's copy holds only in-frame clones and misses some; the assay was immunoSEQ multiplex PCR. The data show about 230,000 clones, 65% to 85% seen once. The sequenced sample was peripheral blood. These receptors were collected from a woman older than 75 with acute or convalescent COVID-19.

The J gene is TRBJ1-2, the V gene TRBV3-1 (or the pseudogene TRBV3-2), with 7 bases matching TRBD1. CDR3 length: 13 amino acids. Losses at the gene ends were 0 bases for V and 7 bases for J; bases not matched to a gene: 2. Germline CDR1 and CDR2: LGHDT and YNNKEL (reference sequence). DNA for the CDR3: TGTGCCAGCAGCCAAGAGGCAGGGGGTGGCTACACCTTC. This sequence encodes CASSQEAGGGYTF.

This clone appeared a few times. The V and J genes are TRBV18 and TRBJ2-7; possible D gene TRBD1, 5 bases. The CDR3 totals 15 residues. V lost 6 bases, J lost 1 base, and 16 bases lay in between. The V gene's germline CDR1 is KGHSH and CDR2 LQKENI. CDR3 sequence (DNA): TGTGCCAGCTCTCCCGCTCAGACAGAATCCTACGAGCAGTACTTC. This translates into CASSPAQTESYEQYF. Combining the CDR3 with reference TRBV18 and TRBJ2-7 gives the whole variable domain NAGVMQNPRHLVRRRGQEARLRCSPMKGHSHVYWYRQLPEEGLKFMVYLQKENIIDESGMPKERFSAEFPKEGPSILRIQQVVRGDSAAYFCASSPAQTESYEQYFGPGTRLTVT.

The rearrangement links TRBV7-2 to TRBJ2-3, with 14 bases that match TRBD2. V was pared by 5 bases and J by 1 base, with 5 bases of the junction left unmatched. Looked up from germline, CDR1 is SGHTA and CDR2 is FQGNSA. The CDR3 has 17 residues. The CDR3 region is CASSPGTSGSRTDTQYF. The CDR3 bases are TGTGCCAGCAGCCCCGGGACTAGCGGGAGCCGCACAGATACGCAGTATTTT.

The gene calls are TRBV14 and TRBJ1-1; 7 nucleotides align to TRBD1. With 0 bases clipped from V and 4 bases from J, the junction kept 5 bases outside the gene matches. From germline, CDR1 is SGHDN and CDR2 FVKESK. CDR3 length: 15 residues. The CDR3 region is CASSQDNRGGTEAFF. For the CDR3, the DNA is TGTGCCAGCAGCCAAGATAACAGGGGTGGCACTGAAGCTTTCTTT.

J is TRBJ2-5 and V is TRBV5-1; 10 bases line up with TRBD2. The trim removed 0 bases at V and 1 base at J, leaving 6 bases unmatched. Germline V CDR1 and CDR2: SGHRS, YFSETQ. The CDR3 runs 17 residues. CDR3 DNA: TGCGCCAGCAGCTTGGCCTTGAGCGGGGGGGTCCAAGAGACCCAGTACTTC. This sequence encodes CASSLALSGGVQETQYF.

This chain connects TRBV5-6 to TRBJ2-5; perhaps TRBD1 as D (6 bases). Germline V gene data show CDR1 as SGHDT and CDR2 as YYEEEE. There are 15 residues in the CDR3. The ends were cut back, 0 bases at V and 4 bases at J, with 13 bases in the middle. The CDR3 coding sequence is TGTGCCAGCAGCTTGGTTTTTGCAGGGGCAGAGACCCAGTACTTC. This sequence encodes CASSLVFAGAETQYF.

The chain couples TRBV3-1 (or the pseudogene TRBV3-2) to TRBJ1-2; 9 bases are a match to TRBD1. The CDR3 totals 13 residues. J gave up 8 bases and V 7 bases, and 8 bases lay outside the gene matches. Germline values: CDR1 LGHDT, CDR2 YNNKEL (reference sequence). CDR3 residues: CASTTDRGEGYTF. CDR3 coding DNA: TGTGCCAGCACCACGGACAGGGGCGAAGGCTACACCTTC.

V is TRBV10-2 and J is TRBJ2-4, with 9 bases lining up with TRBD1. The germline V gene has CDR1 WSHSY and CDR2 SAAADI. V shed 5 bases and J 0 bases; nucleotides not matched to a gene: 5. CDR3 length equals 16 residues. The CDR3 region has the DNA TGCGCCAGCAGTCCCGGGACAGGGTTAGCCAAAAACATTCAGTACTTC. Protein product: CASSPGTGLAKNIQYF.

The CDR3, as DNA: TGTGCCAGCAGCTTAGCTCGGGGCTACACCTTC. Translated: CASSLARGYTF. V and J are TRBV7-2 and TRBJ1-2; D not certain. Germline V CDR1 and CDR2: SGHTA, FQGNSA. V was trimmed by 0 bases and J by 8 bases, leaving 4 bases between them. This CDR3 is built from 11 residues.

The chain carries TRBV6-5 and TRBJ1-3, with D possibly being TRBD1 (5 bases). V shed 2 bases and J shed 0 bases, with 8 bases lying between them. Per the germline V gene, CDR1 is MNHEY and CDR2 is SVGAGI. The CDR3 covers 15 residues. CDR3 amino acids: CASSYDSDSGNTIYF. The DNA of the CDR3 is TGTGCCAGCAGTTACGACAGCGACTCTGGAAACACCATATATTTT.

CDR3 nucleotide sequence: TGTGCCAGCAGCCAAGGACTAGCGGGGGGGCTAGCCAAAAACATTCAGTACTTC. Its translation: CASSQGLAGGLAKNIQYF. The chain recombines TRBV4-2 with TRBJ2-4; TRBD2 aligns across 14 bases. Germline CDR1 LGHNA, CDR2 YNFKEQ. V was clipped by 1 base and J by 0 bases; unmatched bases: 2. This CDR3 is built from 18 residues.

The chain recombines TRBV5-1 with TRBJ1-2; TRBD1 might be the D (5 bases). The V gene's germline CDR1 is SGHRS and CDR2 YFSETQ. V shed 6 bases and J shed 4 bases, with 19 bases lying between them. The CDR3 covers 15 residues. CDR3 sequence: CASMPSTGGGYGYTF. CDR3 bases: TGCGCCAGCATGCCCTCGACGGGGGGAGGCTATGGCTACACCTTC.

CDR3 sequence reads: CSVATQETQYF. In DNA form, the CDR3 reads TGCAGTGTAGCGACCCAGGAGACCCAGTACTTC. The chain recombines TRBV20-1 with TRBJ2-5; possible D gene TRBD2, 5 bases. This CDR3 region has 11 residues. CDR1 is DFQATT, CDR2 SNEGSKA, per germline (reference sequence). Trimming stripped 7 bases from V and 5 bases from J, with 11 bases between.

The chain has TRBV6-1 and TRBJ1-5; 9 bases line up with TRBD1. There are 18 residues in the CDR3. With 4 bases clipped from V and 1 base from J, the junction kept 11 bases outside the gene matches. Germline loops: CDR1 MNHNS, CDR2 SASEGT. The CDR3, as DNA: TGTGCCAGCAGTGTAACAGGGGGCTCATGGGGGAGCAATCAGCCCCAGCATTTT. Its protein product is CASSVTGGSWGSNQPQHF.

The V and J genes are TRBV27 and TRBJ1-5, with TRBD1 as a possible D gene (5 bases). CDR1 is MNHEY and CDR2 is SMNVEV in the germline V gene (reference sequence). The V end was cut by 0 bases, the J end by 0 bases, with 9 bases between. The CDR3 covers 16 residues. In nucleotides, the CDR3 is TGTGCCAGCAGTTTATCTGGACAAATTAGCAATCAGCCCCAGCATTTT. It encodes CASSLSGQISNQPQHF.

This clone was seen once. This chain uses TRBV5-1 with TRBJ2-5, with TRBD1 matching 9 bases. Germline values: CDR1 SGHRS, CDR2 YFSETQ. CDR3 length: 14 amino acids. J was trimmed by 2 bases and V by 5 bases; bases with no gene match: 4. The CDR3 region has the DNA TGCGCCAGCAGGTTGACAGGGGGTCAAGAGACCCAGTACTTC. This translates into CASRLTGGQETQYF.

This rearrangement joins TRBV7-9 to TRBJ1-1; D may be TRBD1 (6 bases). Deletions cut 6 bases from V and 3 bases from J, with 14 bases between. Germline V CDR1 and CDR2: SEHNR, FQNEAQ (reference sequence). This CDR3 has 14 residues. The CDR3: CASRLDRKDTEAFF. The CDR3 coding sequence is TGTGCCAGCAGGCTAGACAGGAAGGACACTGAAGCTTTCTTT.

This clone has only a few counts. This CDR3 reads CASSPAGDAGEKLFF. DNA for the CDR3: TGCGCCAGCAGCCCCGCCGGTGACGCGGGGGAAAAACTGTTTTTT. The chain has TRBV5-1 and TRBJ1-4; D is unclear. Germline CDR1 is SGHRS and CDR2 is YFSETQ. The ends were cut back, 4 bases at V and 8 bases at J, with 18 bases in the middle. The CDR3 has 15 residues.

The V and J genes are TRBV30 and TRBJ2-7; possible D gene TRBD2, 6 bases. V lost 4 bases, J lost 5 bases, and 21 bases lay in between. The V gene's germline CDR1 is GTSNPN and CDR2 SVGIG (reference sequence). The CDR3 runs 15 residues. In DNA, the CDR3 is TGTGCCTGGAAACTGGGGCCGGGGGAGCGGGACGAGCAGTACTTC. Translated, it gives CAWKLGPGERDEQYF.

This clone was seen a handful of times. The chain is built from TRBV19 and TRBJ1-2, with D possibly being TRBD1 (6 bases). The V gene's germline CDR1 is LNHDA and CDR2 SQIVND (reference sequence). V lost 7 bases and J 2 bases, leaving 17 bases between the germline ends. The CDR3 extends over 15 amino acids. The CDR3 sequence: CASIQPGHLNYGYTF. In DNA form, the CDR3 reads TGTGCCAGTATTCAACCGGGACACCTAAACTATGGCTACACCTTC.

In this sample, this clone turned up once. This chain joins TRBV19 and TRBJ1-4, with D hard to call. Per the germline V gene, CDR1 is LNHDA and CDR2 is SQIVND (reference sequence). Trimming took 5 bases from V and 9 from J, leaving 16 bases between them. This CDR3 region has 14 residues. CDR3 loop: CASSRGSHEKKLFF. Here the CDR3 DNA reads TGTGCCAGTAGTCGAGGCAGTCATGAGAAAAAACTGTTTTTT. Using reference TRBV19 and TRBJ1-4 for the parts outside the CDR3, the full variable domain is DGGITQSPKYLFRKEGQNVTLSCEQNLNHDAMYWYRQDPGQGLRLIYYSQIVNDFQKGDIAEGYSVSREKKESFPLTVTSAQKNPTAFYLCASSRGSHEKKLFFGSGTQLSVL.

This clone came up a few times. The genes are TRBV18 and TRBJ2-3; 8 bases are a match to TRBD2. Per germline, CDR1 KGHSH and CDR2 LQKENI. The ends lost 3 bases at V and 4 bases at J; junction bases unmatched: 12. CDR3 size: 17 residues. CDR3 nucleotides: TGTGCCAGCTCACCCCCGGGGGGGGCGGAAGCCTCAGATACGCAGTATTTT. Translated: CASSPPGGAEASDTQYF.

This chain links TRBV28 with TRBJ2-5; the D gene is possibly TRBD1 (6 bases). From germline, CDR1 is MDHEN and CDR2 SYDVKM. The CDR3 has 15 residues. V was cut by 2 bases and J by 1 base, with 11 bases left in between. Here the CDR3 reads CASSLQGTLQETQYF. The CDR3 DNA reads TGTGCCAGCAGTTTACAGGGGACCCTCCAAGAGACCCAGTACTTC.

CDR3 in amino acids: CASSLNGNEAFF. In DNA, the CDR3 is TGCGCCAGCAGCTTGAACGGTAATGAAGCTTTCTTT. This sequence joins TRBV5-1 and TRBJ1-1; D remains ambiguous. V was clipped by 1 base and J by 7 bases, with 8 bases between them. Germline V CDR1 and CDR2: SGHRS, YFSETQ. The CDR3 loop spans 12 amino acids. Combining the CDR3 with reference TRBV5-1 and TRBJ1-1 gives the whole variable domain KAGVTQTPRYLIKTRGQQVTLSCSPISGHRSVSWYQQTPGQGLQFLFEYFSETQRNKGNFPGRFSGRQFSNSRSEMNVSTLELGDSALYLCASSLNGNEAFFGQGTRLTVV.

The chain combines TRBV6-5 with TRBJ1-6, with 9 bases lining up with TRBD1. The ends lost 0 bases at V and 7 bases at J; junction bases unmatched: 4. The CDR3 consists of 16 residues. From germline, CDR1 is MNHEY and CDR2 SVGAGI. CDR3 in DNA: TGTGCCAGCAGTTACTCTGGGGACAGGGCAAATTCACCCCTCCACTTT. The encoded protein is CASSYSGDRANSPLHF.

A few counts support this clone. The chain couples TRBV5-4 to TRBJ2-7, with TRBD1 as a possible D gene (5 bases). The germline V and J ends were trimmed by 5 bases and 1 base, with 22 bases remaining between them. CDR3 size: 17 residues. Per the germline V gene, CDR1 is SGHNT and CDR2 is YYREEE (reference sequence). The CDR3 DNA is TGTGCCAGCAGACCTGATTATGCGTCAGGGAATTCCTACGAGCAGTACTTC. Protein sequence: CASRPDYASGNSYEQYF.

The chain has TRBV2 and TRBJ2-2; 10 bases are a match to TRBD1. This CDR3 comprises 15 residues. Germline CDR1 reads SNHLY; CDR2 reads FYNNEI. The V and J ends lost 7 bases and 6 bases, in that order; junction bases with no gene match: 8. This chain's CDR3 is CASKAGDRGSGELFF. As DNA, the CDR3 is TGTGCCAGCAAGGCTGGGGACAGGGGTTCCGGGGAGCTGTTTTTT.

This clone was counted between two and nine times. The chain recombines TRBV19 with TRBJ2-3; 8 positions match TRBD2. In germline, CDR1 is LNHDA, CDR2 SQIVND (reference sequence). The ends lost 5 bases at V and 4 bases at J; junction bases unmatched: 8. CDR3 length: 15 residues. CDR3 DNA sequence: TGTGCCAGTAGTCCGGAGCGGGAGCGCGCAGATACGCAGTATTTT. It is translated as CASSPERERADTQYF. Combining the CDR3 with reference TRBV19 and TRBJ2-3 gives the whole variable domain DGGITQSPKYLFRKEGQNVTLSCEQNLNHDAMYWYRQDPGQGLRLIYYSQIVNDFQKGDIAEGYSVSREKKESFPLTVTSAQKNPTAFYLCASSPERERADTQYFGPGTRLTVL.